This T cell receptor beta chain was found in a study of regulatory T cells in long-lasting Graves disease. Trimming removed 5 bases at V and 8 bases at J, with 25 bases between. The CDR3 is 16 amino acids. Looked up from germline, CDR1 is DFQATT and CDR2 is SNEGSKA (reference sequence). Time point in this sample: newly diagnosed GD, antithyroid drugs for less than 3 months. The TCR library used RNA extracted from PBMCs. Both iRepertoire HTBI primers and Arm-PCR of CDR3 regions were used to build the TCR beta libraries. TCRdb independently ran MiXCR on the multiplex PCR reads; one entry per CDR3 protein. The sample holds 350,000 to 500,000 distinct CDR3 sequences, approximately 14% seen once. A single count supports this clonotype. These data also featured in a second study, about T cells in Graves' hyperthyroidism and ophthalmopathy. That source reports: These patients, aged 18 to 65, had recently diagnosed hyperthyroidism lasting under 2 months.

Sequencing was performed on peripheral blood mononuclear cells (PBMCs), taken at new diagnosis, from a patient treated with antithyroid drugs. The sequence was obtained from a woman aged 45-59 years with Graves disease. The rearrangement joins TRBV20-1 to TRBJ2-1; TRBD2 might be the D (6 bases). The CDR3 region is CSALDPGDHTADEQFF. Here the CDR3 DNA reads TGCAGTGCTCTAGACCCGGGGGACCACACGGCCGATGAGCAGTTCTTC.